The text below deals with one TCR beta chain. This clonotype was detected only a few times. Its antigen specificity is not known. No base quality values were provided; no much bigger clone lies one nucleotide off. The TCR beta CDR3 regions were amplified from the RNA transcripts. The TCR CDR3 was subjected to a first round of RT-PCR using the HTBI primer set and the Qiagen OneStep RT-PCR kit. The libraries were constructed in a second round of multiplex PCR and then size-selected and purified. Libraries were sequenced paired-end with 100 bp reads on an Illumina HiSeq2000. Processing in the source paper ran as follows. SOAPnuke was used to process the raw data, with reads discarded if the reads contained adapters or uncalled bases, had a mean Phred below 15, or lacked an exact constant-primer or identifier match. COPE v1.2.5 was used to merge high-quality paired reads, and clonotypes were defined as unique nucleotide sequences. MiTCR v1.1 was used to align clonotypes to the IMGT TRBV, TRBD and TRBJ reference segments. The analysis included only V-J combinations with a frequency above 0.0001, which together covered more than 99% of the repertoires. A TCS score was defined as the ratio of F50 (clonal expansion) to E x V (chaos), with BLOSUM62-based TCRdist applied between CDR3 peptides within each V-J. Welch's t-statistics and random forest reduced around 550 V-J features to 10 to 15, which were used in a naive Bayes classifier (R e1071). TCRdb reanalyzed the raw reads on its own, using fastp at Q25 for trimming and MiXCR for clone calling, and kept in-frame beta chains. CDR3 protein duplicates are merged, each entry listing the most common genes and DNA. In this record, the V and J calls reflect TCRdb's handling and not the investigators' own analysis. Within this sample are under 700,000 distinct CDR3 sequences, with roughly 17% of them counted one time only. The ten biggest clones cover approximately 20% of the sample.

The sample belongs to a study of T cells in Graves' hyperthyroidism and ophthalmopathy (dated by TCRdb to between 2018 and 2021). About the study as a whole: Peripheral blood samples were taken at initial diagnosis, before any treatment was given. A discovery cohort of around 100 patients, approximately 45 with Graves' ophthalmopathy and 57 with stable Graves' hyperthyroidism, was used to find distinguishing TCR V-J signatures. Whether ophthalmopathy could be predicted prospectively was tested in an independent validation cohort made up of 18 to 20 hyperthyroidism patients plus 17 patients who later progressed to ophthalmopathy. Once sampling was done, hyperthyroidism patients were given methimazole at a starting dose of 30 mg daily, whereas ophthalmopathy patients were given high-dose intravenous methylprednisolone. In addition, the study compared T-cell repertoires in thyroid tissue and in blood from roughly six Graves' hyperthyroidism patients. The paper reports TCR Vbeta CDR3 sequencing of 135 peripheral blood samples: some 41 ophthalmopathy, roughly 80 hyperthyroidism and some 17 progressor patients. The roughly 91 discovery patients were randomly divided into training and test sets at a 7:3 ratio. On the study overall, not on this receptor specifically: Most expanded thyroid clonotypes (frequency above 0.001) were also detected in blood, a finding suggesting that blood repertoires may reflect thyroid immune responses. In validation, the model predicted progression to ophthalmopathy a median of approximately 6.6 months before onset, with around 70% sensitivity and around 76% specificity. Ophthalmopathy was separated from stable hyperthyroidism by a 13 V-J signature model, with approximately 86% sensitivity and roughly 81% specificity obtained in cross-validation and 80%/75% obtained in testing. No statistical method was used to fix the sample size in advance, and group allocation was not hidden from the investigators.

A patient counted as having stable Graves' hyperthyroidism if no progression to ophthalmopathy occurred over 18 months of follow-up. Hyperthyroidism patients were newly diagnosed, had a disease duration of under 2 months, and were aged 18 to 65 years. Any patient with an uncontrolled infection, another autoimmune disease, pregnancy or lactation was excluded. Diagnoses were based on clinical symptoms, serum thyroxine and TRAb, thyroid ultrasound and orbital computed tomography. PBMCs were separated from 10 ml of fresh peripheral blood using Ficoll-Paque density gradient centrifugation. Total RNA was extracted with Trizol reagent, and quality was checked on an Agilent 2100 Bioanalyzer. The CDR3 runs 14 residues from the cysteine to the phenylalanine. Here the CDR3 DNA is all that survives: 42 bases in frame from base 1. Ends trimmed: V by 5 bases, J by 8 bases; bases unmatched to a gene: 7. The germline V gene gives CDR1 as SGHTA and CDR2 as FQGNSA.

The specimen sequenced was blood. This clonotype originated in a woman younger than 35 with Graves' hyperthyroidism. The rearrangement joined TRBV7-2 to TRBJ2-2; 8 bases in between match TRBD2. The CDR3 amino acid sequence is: CASSPRTSWGELFF. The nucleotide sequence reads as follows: TGTGCCAGCAGCCCCCGGACTAGCTGGGGGGAGCTGTTTTTT.